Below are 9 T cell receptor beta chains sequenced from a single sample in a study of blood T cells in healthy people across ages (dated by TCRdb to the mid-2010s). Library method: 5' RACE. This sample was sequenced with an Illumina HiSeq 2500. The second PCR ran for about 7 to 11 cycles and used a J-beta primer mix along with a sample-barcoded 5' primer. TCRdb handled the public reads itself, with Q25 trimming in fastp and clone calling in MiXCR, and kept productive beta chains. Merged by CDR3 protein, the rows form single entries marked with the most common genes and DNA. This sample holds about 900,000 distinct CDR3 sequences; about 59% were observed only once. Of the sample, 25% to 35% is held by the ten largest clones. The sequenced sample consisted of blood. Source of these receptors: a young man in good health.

The CDR3 coding sequence is TGTGCCAGCAGCCAAACGACTAGCGGGAGCTCCTACGAGCAGTACTTC. The encoded protein is CASSQTTSGSSYEQYF. V is TRBV7-2 and J is TRBJ2-7, with TRBD2 matching 12 bases. CDR1 is SGHTA, CDR2 FQGNSA, per germline. The V segment lost 5 bases and the J segment 0 bases; nucleotides outside the gene matches: 5. The CDR3 is 16 amino acids.

CDR3 DNA: TGTGCCAGCAGTGTAACTAGCGGCCCCTACAATGAGCAGTTCTTC. It is translated as CASSVTSGPYNEQFF. The chain employs TRBV9 and TRBJ2-1, with 8 positions matching TRBD2. Germline trimming cut 5 bases from V and 2 bases from J; bases unmatched to any gene: 6. Germline V gene data show CDR1 as SGDLS and CDR2 as YYNGEE. The CDR3 totals 15 residues.

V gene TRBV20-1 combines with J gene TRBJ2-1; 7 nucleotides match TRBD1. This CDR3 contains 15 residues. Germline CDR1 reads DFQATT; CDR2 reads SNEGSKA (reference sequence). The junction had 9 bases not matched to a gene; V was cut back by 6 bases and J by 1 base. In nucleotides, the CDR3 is TGCAGTGCCAAGGCCGGGGACAGATCCTACAATGAGCAGTTCTTC. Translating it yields CSAKAGDRSYNEQFF.

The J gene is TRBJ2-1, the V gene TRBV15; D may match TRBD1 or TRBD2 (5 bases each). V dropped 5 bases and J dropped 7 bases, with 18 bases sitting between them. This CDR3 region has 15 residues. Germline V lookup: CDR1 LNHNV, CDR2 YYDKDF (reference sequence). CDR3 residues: CATSGAGTAQNEQFF. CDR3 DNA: TGTGCCACCAGCGGAGCCGGGACCGCCCAGAATGAGCAGTTCTTC.

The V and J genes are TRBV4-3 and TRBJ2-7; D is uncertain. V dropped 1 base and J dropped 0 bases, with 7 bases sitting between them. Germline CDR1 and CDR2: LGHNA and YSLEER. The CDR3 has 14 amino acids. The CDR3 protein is CASSQGVGSYEQYF. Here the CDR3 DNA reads TGCGCCAGCAGCCAAGGTGTAGGCTCCTACGAGCAGTACTTC.

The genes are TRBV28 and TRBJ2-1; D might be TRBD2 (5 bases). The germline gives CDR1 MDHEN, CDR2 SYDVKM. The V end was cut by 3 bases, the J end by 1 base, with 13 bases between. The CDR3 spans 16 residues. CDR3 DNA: TGTGCCAGCAGTTTTTCCCTACTAGGTTCCTACAATGAGCAGTTCTTC. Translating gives CASSFSLLGSYNEQFF. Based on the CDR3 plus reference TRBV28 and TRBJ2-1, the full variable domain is DVKVTQSSRYLVKRTGEKVFLECVQDMDHENMFWYRQDPGLGLRLIYFSYDVKMKEKGDIPEGYSVSREKKERFSLILESASTNQTSMYLCASSFSLLGSYNEQFFGPGTRLTVL.

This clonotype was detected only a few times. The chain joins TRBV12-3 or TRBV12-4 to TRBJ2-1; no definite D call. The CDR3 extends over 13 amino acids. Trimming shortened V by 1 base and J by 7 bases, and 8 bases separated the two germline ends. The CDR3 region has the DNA TGTGCCAGCAGTTTAGGGGTGAGGAATGAGCAGTTCTTC. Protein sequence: CASSLGVRNEQFF.

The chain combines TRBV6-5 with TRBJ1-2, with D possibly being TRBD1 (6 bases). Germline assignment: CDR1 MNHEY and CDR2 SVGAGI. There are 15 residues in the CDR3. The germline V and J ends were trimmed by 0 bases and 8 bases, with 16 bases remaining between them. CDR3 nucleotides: TGTGCCAGCAGTTACTCGGGCAGTGGGGGCTCGGGCTACACCTTC. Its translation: CASSYSGSGGSGYTF.

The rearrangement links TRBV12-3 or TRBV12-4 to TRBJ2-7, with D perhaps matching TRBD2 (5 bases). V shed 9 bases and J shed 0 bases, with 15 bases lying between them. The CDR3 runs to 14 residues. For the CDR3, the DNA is TGTGCCAGTAGACTATACGGGGACTCCTACGAGCAGTACTTC. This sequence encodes CASRLYGDSYEQYF.